Given below is one T cell receptor (beta chain) in context. The specificity of this receptor is unknown. Per-base qualities were not stored, and no clone one base away is much larger. These data are taken from a study of beta chain features in type 1 diabetes (dated by TCRdb to 2016 to 2019). Background on the whole study: Mean age, gender distribution, total cell number and subset yield were not different between patients and healthy donors. A total of roughly 99 million sorted cells were examined across all samples, and the number of cells per subset was strongly correlated with RNA yield. In the study, recently diagnosed type 1 diabetes patients and matched healthy donors were compared on the TCRB repertoires of their sorted circulating CD4+ T cell subsets. Regulatory and stem cell-like memory subsets were isolated from only 8 patients and roughly eight healthy donors, whereas naive and central memory subsets came from all 30 or so donors. Results and caveats for the whole study, not just this receptor: A moderate but significant shortening of TCRB CDR3 length was observed in type 1 diabetes patients in all four CD4+ subsets. Because cDNA was sequenced instead of genomic DNA, highly expressing activated cells could be over-represented, though the groups showed no difference in activation or CD3 levels. HLA sub-analyses involved small numbers of individuals, so any influence of HLA type on TCRB rearrangement remained unresolved. At VDJ recombination sites, type 1 diabetes patients had fewer insertions and more deleted nucleotides, which implies abnormalities in thymic rearrangement. Shorter templates might have been favored by PCR, but patient and control samples were amplified and corrected together, so both groups would have been affected equally by any skew. The naive, central memory and regulatory TCRB repertoires appeared to resemble one another more closely among patients than among healthy donors.

From each donor, a single peripheral blood sample of about 116 mL on average was drawn into heparinised tubes. Using a panel that included CD45RO, CCR7, CD25, CD127, CD95 and CD27, naive, central memory, regulatory and stem cell-like memory CD4+ T cells were sorted on a BD FACSAria II. A purity above 98% was achieved for all sorted populations. PBMCs were isolated immediately by Lymphoprep density gradient centrifugation and stained directly without culture. So that batch effects would be minimized, each experiment stained and sorted samples in pairs, pairing one healthy donor with one patient. The entire isolated RNA was reverse transcribed using the High Capacity cDNA Reverse Transcription Kit, and thus expressed TCRB transcripts were sequenced. Naive, central memory and regulatory T cell samples underwent deep immunoSEQ sequencing, averaging about 3.57 million total reads per sample. Sorted cells were lysed in RLT buffer and RNA was extracted with DNase-treated RNeasy Micro or Mini kits, depending on cell number. To prevent cross-contamination, each cell subset was processed individually, whereas patient and healthy donor samples were processed jointly. TCRB sequences were amplified from cDNA with the immunoSEQ multiplex PCR, producing 87-bp fragments spanning the CDR3 region. Sequencing of the amplicons was performed on the Illumina HiSeq platform. From the authors' description of their analysis: PCR bias was computationally corrected using synthetic template baselines, reads within Hamming distance 2 were collapsed, and singletons that could not be merged were discarded. By aligning reads against IMGT, V, D and J genes, CDR3 length, and insertions or deletions at six rearrangement sites were assigned. Within each subset, clonotype counts were normalized to the number of sorted cells before true diversity and Gini coefficients were calculated with the tcR R package. Repertoire sharing was quantified using the overlap coefficient calculated on TCRB nucleotide sequences. As a proxy for the pre-selection repertoire, out-of-frame TCRB sequences from naive cells were analyzed. The table was pulled from immuneACCESS by TCRdb, which kept in-frame rearrangements only. Such tables lose some clones; where checked, under half of the loss comes from unresolved V genes, and the rest has no known cause. The V and J calls and clone size come from that table; D and trimming were worked out from the DNA. This sample lists about 270,000 clones; roughly 15% were detected once. The top ten clonotypes cover around 0.03% of the sample.

CDR1 SGHKS and CDR2 YYEKEE are derived from the germline V gene (reference sequence). V is reduced by 0 bases and J by 13 bases, leaving a spacing of 11 bases between them. The CDR3, from cysteine to phenylalanine, totals 11 residues. This entry keeps only the CDR3 DNA: 33 bases, framed from base 1. This chain is built from TRBV5-5 and TRBJ2-7; the D gene identity is not certain. Specimen: naive CD4+ T cells from blood. In the paper's terms, the cell subset or site label means: true naive CD4+ T cells. This receptor was identified in a woman aged 40 to 55 in good health. The CDR3 loop reads CASSLAETSYF. The sequenced DNA: TGTGCCAGCAGCTTGGCTGAGACTTCTTACTTC.